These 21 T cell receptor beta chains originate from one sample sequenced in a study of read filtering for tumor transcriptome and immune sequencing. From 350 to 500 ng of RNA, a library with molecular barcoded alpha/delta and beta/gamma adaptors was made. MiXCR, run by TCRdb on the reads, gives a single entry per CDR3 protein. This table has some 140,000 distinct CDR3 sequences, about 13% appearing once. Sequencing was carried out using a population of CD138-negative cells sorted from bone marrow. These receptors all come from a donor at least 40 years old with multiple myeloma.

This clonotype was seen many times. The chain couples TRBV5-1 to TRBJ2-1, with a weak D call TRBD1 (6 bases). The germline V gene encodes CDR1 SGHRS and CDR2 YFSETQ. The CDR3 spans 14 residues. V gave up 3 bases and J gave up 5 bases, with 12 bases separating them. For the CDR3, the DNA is TGCGCCAGCAGCTCCGGGACAATACACAATGAGCAGTTCTTC. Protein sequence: CASSSGTIHNEQFF. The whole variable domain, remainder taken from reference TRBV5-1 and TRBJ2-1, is KAGVTQTPRYLIKTRGQQVTLSCSPISGHRSVSWYQQTPGQGLQFLFEYFSETQRNKGNFPGRFSGRQFSNSRSEMNVSTLELGDSALYLCASSSGTIHNEQFFGPGTRLTVL.

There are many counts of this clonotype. This CDR3 is CASSLGPGTGVYNEQFF. The CDR3 coding sequence is TGCGCCAGCAGCTTGGGCCCCGGGACAGGGGTTTACAATGAGCAGTTCTTC. V gene TRBV5-1 combines with J gene TRBJ2-1; 10 bases match TRBD1. V lost 0 bases, J lost 4 bases, and 7 bases stayed unmatched. This CDR3 region has 17 residues. The V gene's germline CDR1 is SGHRS and CDR2 YFSETQ.

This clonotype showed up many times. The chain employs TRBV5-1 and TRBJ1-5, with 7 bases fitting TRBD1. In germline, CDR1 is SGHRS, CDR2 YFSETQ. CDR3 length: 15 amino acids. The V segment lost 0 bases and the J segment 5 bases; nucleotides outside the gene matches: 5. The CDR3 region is CASSLGDREDQPQHF. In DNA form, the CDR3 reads TGCGCCAGCAGCTTGGGAGACAGGGAGGATCAGCCCCAGCATTTT.

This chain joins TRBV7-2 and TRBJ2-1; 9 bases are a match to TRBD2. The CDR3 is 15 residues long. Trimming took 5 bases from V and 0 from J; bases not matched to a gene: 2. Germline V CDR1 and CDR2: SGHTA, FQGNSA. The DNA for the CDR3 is TGTGCCAGCAGCGGGGGACTAGCCTCCTACAATGAGCAGTTCTTC. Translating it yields CASSGGLASYNEQFF.

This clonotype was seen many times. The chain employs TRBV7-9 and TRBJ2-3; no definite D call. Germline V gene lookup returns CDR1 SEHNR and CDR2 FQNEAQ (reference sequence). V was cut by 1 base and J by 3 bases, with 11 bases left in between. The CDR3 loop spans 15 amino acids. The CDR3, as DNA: TGTGCCAGCAGCTTAGGTGACTGGGATACAGATACGCAGTATTTT. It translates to CASSLGDWDTDTQYF.

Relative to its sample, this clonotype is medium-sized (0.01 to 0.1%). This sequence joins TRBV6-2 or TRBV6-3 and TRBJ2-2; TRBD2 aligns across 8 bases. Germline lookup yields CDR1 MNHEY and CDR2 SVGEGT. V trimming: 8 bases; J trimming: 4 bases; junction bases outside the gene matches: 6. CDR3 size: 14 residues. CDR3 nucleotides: TGTGCCAGCGGAGCGGGAGATACCACCGGGGAGCTGTTTTTT. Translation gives CASGAGDTTGELFF.

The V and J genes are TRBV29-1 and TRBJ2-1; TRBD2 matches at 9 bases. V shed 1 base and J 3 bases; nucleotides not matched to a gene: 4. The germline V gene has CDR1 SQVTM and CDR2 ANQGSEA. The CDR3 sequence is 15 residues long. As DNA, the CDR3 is TGCAGCGTTGAAGGTCTAGCGGGGCTCTACAATGAGCAGTTCTTC. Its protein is CSVEGLAGLYNEQFF.

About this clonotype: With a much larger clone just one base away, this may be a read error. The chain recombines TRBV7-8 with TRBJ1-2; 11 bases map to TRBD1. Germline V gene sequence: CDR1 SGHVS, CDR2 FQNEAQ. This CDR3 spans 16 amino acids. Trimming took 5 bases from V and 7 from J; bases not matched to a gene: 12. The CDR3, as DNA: TGTGCCAGCAGCAAATCCGGGACAGGGGGAAGCTGTGGCTACACCTTC. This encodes CASSKSGTGGSCGYTF. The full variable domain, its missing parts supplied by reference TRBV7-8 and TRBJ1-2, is GAGVSQSPRYKVAKRGQDVALRCDPISGHVSLFWYQQALGQGPEFLTYFQNEAQLDKSGLPSDRFFAERPEGSVSTLKIQRTQQEDSAVYLCASSKSGTGGSCGYTFGSGTRLTVV.

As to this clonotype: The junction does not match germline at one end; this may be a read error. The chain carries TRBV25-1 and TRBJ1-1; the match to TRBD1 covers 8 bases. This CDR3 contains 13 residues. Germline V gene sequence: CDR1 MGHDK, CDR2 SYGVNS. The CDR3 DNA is TGTTCCAGCAGTGGACAGGGATGGGCCGAAGCTTTCTTT. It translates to CSSSGQGWAEAFF.

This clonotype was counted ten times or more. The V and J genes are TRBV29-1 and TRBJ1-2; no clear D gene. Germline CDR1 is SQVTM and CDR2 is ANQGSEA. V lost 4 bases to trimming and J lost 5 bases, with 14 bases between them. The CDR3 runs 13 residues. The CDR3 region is CSVAHPVLYGYTF. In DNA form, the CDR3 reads TGCAGCGTTGCCCATCCTGTTCTGTATGGCTACACCTTC.

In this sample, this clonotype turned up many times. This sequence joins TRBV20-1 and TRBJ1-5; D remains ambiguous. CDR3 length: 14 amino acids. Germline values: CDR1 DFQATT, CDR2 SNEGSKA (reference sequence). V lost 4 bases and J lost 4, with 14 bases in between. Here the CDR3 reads CSAISPPLNQPQHF. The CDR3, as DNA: TGCAGTGCTATTTCTCCCCCCCTAAATCAGCCCCAGCATTTT.

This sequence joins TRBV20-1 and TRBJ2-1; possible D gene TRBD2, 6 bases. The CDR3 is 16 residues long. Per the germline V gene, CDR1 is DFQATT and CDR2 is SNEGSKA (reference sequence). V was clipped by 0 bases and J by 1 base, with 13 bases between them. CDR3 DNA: TGCAGTGCTAGAGATCTAGGGGCGGGGTCCTACAATGAGCAGTTCTTC. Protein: CSARDLGAGSYNEQFF.

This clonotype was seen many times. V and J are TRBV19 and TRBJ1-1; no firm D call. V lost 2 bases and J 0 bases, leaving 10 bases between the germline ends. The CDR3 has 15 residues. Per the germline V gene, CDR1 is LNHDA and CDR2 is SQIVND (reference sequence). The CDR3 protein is CASSIYAELNTEAFF. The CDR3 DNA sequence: TGTGCCAGTAGTATATATGCAGAACTGAACACTGAAGCTTTCTTT.

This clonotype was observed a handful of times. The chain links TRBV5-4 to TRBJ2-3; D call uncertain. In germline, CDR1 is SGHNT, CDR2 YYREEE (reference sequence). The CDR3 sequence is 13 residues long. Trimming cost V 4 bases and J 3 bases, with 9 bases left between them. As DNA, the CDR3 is TGTGCCAGCAGCCCTGAGGTAACAGATACGCAGTATTTT. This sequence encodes CASSPEVTDTQYF.

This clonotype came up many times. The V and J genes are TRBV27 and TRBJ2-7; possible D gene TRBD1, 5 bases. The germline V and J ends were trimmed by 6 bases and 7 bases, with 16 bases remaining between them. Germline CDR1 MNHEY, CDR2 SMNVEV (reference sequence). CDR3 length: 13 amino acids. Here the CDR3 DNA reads TGTGCCAGCAGCATGACAGATTCAGGGGAGCAGTACTTC. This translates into CASSMTDSGEQYF.

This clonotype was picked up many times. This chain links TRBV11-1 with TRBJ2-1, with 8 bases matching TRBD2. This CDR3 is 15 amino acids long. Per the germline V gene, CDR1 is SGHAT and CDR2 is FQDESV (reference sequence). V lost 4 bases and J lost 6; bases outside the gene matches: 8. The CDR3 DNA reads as TGTGCCAGCAGCTCGTTAGCGGGACCCTTCAATGAGCAGTTCTTC. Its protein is CASSSLAGPFNEQFF. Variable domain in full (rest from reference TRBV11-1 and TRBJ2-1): EAEVAQSPRYKITEKSQAVAFWCDPISGHATLYWYRQILGQGPELLVQFQDESVVDDSQLPKDRFSAERLKGVDSTLKIQPAELGDSAMYLCASSSLAGPFNEQFFGPGTRLTVL.

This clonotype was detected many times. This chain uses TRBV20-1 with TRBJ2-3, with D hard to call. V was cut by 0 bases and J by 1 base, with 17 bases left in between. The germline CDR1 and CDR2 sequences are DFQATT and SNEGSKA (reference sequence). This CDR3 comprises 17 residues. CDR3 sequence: CSARDENYNLGTDTQYF. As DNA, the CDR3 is TGCAGTGCTAGAGACGAAAACTACAATTTGGGCACAGATACGCAGTATTTT.

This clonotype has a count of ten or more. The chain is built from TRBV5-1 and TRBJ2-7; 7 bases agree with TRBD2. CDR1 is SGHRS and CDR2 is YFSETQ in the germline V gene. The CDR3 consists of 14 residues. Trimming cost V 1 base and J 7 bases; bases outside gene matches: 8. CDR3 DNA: TGCGCCAGCAGCTTGAAGGCGGGAGTGGGGGAGCAGTACTTC. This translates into CASSLKAGVGEQYF. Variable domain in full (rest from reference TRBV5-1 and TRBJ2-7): KAGVTQTPRYLIKTRGQQVTLSCSPISGHRSVSWYQQTPGQGLQFLFEYFSETQRNKGNFPGRFSGRQFSNSRSEMNVSTLELGDSALYLCASSLKAGVGEQYFGPGTRLTVT.

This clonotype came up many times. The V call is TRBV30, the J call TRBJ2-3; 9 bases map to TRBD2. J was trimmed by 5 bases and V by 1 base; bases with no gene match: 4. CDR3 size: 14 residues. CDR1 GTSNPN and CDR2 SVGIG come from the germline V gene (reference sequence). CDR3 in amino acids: CAWSEAGGRDTQYF. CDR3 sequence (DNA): TGTGCCTGGAGTGAAGCGGGAGGCCGAGATACGCAGTATTTT.

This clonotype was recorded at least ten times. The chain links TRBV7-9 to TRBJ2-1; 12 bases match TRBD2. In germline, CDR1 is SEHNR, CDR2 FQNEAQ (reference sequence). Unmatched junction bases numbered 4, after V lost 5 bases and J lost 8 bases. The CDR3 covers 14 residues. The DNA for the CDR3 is TGTGCCAGCAGCCCTAGCGGGAGGGGAGATGAGCAGTTCTTC. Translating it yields CASSPSGRGDEQFF.

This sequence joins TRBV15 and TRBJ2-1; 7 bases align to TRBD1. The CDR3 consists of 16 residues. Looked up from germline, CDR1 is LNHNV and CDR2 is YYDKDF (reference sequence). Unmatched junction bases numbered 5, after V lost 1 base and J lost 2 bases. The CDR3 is CATSRARGGTYNEQFF. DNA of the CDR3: TGTGCCACCAGCAGAGCTCGAGGGGGCACCTACAATGAGCAGTTCTTC.